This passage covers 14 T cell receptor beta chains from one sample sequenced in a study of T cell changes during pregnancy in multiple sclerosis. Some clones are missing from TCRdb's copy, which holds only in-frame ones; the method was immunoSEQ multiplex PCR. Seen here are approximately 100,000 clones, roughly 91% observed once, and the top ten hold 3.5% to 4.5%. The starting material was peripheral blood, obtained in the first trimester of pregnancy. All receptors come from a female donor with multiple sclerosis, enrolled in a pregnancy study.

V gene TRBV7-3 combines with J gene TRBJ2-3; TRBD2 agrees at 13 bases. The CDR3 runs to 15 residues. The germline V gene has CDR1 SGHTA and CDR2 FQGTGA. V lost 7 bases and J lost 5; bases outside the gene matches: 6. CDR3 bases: TGTGCCAGCACCCGACTAGCGGGGGGTGAAGATACGCAGTATTTT. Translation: CASTRLAGGEDTQYF.

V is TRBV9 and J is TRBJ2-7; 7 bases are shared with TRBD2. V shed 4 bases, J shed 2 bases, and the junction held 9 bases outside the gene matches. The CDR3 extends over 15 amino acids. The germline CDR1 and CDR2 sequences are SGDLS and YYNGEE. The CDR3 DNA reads TGTGCCAGCAGCCAGGGAGGCGGGAGCCCCTACGAGCAGTACTTC. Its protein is CASSQGGGSPYEQYF.

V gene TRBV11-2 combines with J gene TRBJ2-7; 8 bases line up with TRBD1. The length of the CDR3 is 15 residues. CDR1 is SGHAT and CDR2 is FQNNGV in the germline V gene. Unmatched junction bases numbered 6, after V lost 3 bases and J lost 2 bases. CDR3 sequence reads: CASSFGTGLAYEQYF. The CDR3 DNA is TGTGCCAGCAGCTTCGGGACAGGCCTAGCCTACGAGCAGTACTTC.

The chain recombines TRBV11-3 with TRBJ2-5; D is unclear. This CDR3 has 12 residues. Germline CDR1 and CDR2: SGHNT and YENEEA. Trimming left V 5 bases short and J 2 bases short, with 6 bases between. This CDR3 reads CASSIGQETQYF. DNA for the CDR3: TGTGCCAGCAGCATCGGGCAAGAGACCCAGTACTTC. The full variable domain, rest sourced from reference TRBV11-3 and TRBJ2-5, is EAGVVQSPRYKIIEKKQPVAFWCNPISGHNTLYWYLQNLGQGPELLIRYENEEAVDDSQLPKDRFSAERLKGVDSTLKIQPAELGDSAVYLCASSIGQETQYFGPGTRLLVL.

As DNA, the CDR3 is TGTGCCAGCAGCCAAGGTCGCCCCCGGACAGGGATTGGGGAGCAGTACTTC. This encodes CASSQGRPRTGIGEQYF. V gene TRBV14 combines with J gene TRBJ2-7, with TRBD1 matching 8 bases. CDR1 is SGHDN, CDR2 FVKESK, per germline. The CDR3 is made up of 17 amino acids. The ends lost 1 base at V and 7 bases at J; junction bases unmatched: 15.

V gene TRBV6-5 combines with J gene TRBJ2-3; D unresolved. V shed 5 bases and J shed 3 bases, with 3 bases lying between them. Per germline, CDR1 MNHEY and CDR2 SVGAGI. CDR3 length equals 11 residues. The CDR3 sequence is CASSTTDTQYF. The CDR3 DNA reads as TGTGCCAGCAGTACTACAGATACGCAGTATTTT.

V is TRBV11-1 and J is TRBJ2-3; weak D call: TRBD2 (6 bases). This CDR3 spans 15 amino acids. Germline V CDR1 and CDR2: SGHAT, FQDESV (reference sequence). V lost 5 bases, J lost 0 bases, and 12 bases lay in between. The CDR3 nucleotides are TGTGCCAGCAGCCCCGGAGGGCAGAGCACAGATACGCAGTATTTT. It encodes CASSPGGQSTDTQYF.

Written as DNA, the CDR3 is TGTGCCAGCAGCCCAGGCCCACTGAGGAGAGGGCCCGGGGAGCTGTTTTTT. It encodes CASSPGPLRRGPGELFF. The chain employs TRBV11-3 and TRBJ2-2; tentative D call: TRBD2 (5 bases). Trimming stripped 5 bases from V and 6 bases from J, with 22 bases between. CDR1 is SGHNT, CDR2 YENEEA, per germline. This CDR3 is built from 17 residues.

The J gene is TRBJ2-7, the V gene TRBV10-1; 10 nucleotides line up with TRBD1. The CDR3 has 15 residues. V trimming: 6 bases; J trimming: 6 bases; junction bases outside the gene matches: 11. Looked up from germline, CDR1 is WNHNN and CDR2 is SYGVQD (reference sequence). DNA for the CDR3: TGCGCCAGCAGCGCATGGGACAGGGGATCCGGCGAGCAGTACTTC. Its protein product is CASSAWDRGSGEQYF.

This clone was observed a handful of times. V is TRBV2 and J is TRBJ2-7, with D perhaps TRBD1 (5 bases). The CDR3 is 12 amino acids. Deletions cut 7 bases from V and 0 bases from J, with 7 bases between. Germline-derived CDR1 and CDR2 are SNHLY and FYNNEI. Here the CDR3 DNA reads TGTGCCAGCACCGACAGCTCCTACGAGCAGTACTTC. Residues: CASTDSSYEQYF.

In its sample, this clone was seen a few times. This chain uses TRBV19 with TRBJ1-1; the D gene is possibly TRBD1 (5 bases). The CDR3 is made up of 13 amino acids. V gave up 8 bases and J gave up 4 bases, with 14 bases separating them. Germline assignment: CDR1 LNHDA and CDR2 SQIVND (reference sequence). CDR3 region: CASAPGPGTEAFF. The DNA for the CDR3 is TGTGCCAGTGCCCCAGGGCCCGGCACTGAAGCTTTCTTT.

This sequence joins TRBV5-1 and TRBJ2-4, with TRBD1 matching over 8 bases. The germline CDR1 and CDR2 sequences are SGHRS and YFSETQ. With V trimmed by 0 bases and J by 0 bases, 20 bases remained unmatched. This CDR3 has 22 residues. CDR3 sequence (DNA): TGCGCCAGCAGCTTGGACATCATTACCGGGGCAGGGGGCCACTTAGCCAAAAACATTCAGTACTTC. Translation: CASSLDIITGAGGHLAKNIQYF.

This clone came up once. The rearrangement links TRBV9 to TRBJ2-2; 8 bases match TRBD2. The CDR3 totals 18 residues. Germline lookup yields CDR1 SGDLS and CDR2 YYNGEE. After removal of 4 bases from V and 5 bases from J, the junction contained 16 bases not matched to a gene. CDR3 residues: CASSLRGVAGGSTGELFF. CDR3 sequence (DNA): TGTGCCAGCAGCCTTCGTGGGGTTGCGGGGGGATCTACCGGGGAGCTGTTTTTT. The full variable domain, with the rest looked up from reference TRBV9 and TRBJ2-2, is DSGVTQTPKHLITATGQRVTLRCSPRSGDLSVYWYQQSLDQGLQFLIQYYNGEERAKGNILERFSAQQFPDLHSELNLSSLELGDSALYFCASSLRGVAGGSTGELFFGEGSRLTVL.

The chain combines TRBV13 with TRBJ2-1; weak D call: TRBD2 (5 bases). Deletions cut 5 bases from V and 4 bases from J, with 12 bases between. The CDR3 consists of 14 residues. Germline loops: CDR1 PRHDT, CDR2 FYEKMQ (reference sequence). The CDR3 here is CASSQPGSYNEQFF. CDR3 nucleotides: TGTGCCAGCAGCCAGCCGGGATCTTACAATGAGCAGTTCTTC.